A single sample gave rise to the 27 T cell receptor beta chains below, sequenced in a study of blood T cell repertoires in COVID-19. Sequenced by immunoSEQ multiplex PCR; TCRdb stores in-frame clones only, minus some. The profile shows roughly 120,000 clones, around 80% of them singletons. Specimen: peripheral blood. These receptors were collected from a woman older than 75 with active or convalescent COVID-19.

V and J are TRBV18 and TRBJ1-4; a possible D gene is TRBD1 (5 bases). V was trimmed by 3 bases and J by 8 bases, leaving 13 bases between them. The V gene's germline CDR1 is KGHSH and CDR2 LQKENI. CDR3 length equals 14 residues. The CDR3 DNA is TGTGCCAGCTCACCGTTCGGGGGAGGCGAAAAACTGTTTTTT. It encodes CASSPFGGGEKLFF.

V is TRBV5-1 and J is TRBJ1-6; TRBD1 matches 9 bases. The CDR3 is 16 residues long. V shed 3 bases, J shed 8 bases, and the junction held 9 bases outside the gene matches. The germline V gene encodes CDR1 SGHRS and CDR2 YFSETQ. In DNA, the CDR3 is TGCGCCAGCAGCTCGGGACAGGGTCTTCAGCATTCACCCCTCCACTTT. It codes for CASSSGQGLQHSPLHF.

This clone was counted between two and nine times. The chain combines TRBV21-1 with TRBJ2-7; TRBD1 is the table's D call and was not checked against the DNA. TRBV21-1 is designated a pseudogene. The CDR3 covers 13 residues. The CDR3 sequence: CASSKGSFYEQYF. The CDR3 DNA sequence: TGTGCCAGCAGCAAGGGCAGCTTCTACGAGCAGTACTTC.

This clone was detected only once. The chain uses TRBV27 and TRBJ1-2, with 9 bases identical to TRBD1. CDR3 size: 15 residues. Germline trimming cut 4 bases from V and 1 base from J; bases unmatched to any gene: 4. CDR1 MNHEY and CDR2 SMNVEV come from the germline V gene (reference sequence). In DNA, the CDR3 is TGTGCCAGCAGTTCGCCGGGACAGGGTAACTATGGCTACACCTTC. Its protein product is CASSSPGQGNYGYTF.

The chain couples TRBV3-1 (or the pseudogene TRBV3-2) to TRBJ1-6, with D possibly matching TRBD1 (5 bases). This CDR3 is 14 amino acids long. Germline V gives CDR1 LGHDT, CDR2 YNNKEL (reference sequence). Deletions cut 3 bases from V and 7 bases from J, with 10 bases between. The DNA for the CDR3 is TGTGCCAGCAGCCACCCCCGACAGAATTCACCCCTCCACTTT. Translated, it gives CASSHPRQNSPLHF.

The rearrangement uses TRBV27 and TRBJ1-6; tentative D call: TRBD1 (6 bases). The V and J ends lost 1 base and 12 bases respectively, with 13 bases between them. This CDR3 contains 14 residues. CDR1 is MNHEY, CDR2 SMNVEV, per germline (reference sequence). The CDR3: CASSLFRGGRPLHF. CDR3 DNA sequence: TGTGCCAGCAGTTTATTTAGGGGGGGGCGACCCCTCCACTTT.

V usage is TRBV11-1 and J usage is TRBJ2-1; a possible D gene is TRBD2 (6 bases). Trimming cost V 6 bases and J 3 bases, with 15 bases left between them. This CDR3 has 15 amino acids. In germline, CDR1 is SGHAT, CDR2 FQDESV (reference sequence). This CDR3 reads CASSYTRRGYNEQFF. The CDR3 DNA reads TGTGCCAGCAGTTATACTAGGCGGGGCTACAATGAGCAGTTCTTC.

The J gene is TRBJ2-5, the V gene TRBV6-6; TRBD1 is a possible D gene (6 bases). Germline assignment: CDR1 MNHNY and CDR2 SVGAGI (reference sequence). Trimming took 6 bases from V and 4 from J, leaving 21 bases between them. The CDR3 runs to 16 residues. The CDR3 spells CASRPGQGKSGETQYF. The CDR3, as DNA: TGTGCCAGCAGGCCAGGTCAGGGGAAGTCAGGAGAGACCCAGTACTTC.

J is TRBJ1-1 and V is TRBV24-1; 12 nucleotides match TRBD1. The V and J ends lost 2 bases and 9 bases, in that order; junction bases with no gene match: 6. The CDR3 covers 15 residues. Germline V lookup: CDR1 KGHDR, CDR2 SFDVKD. In nucleotides, the CDR3 is TGTGCCACCAGTGATTCGGGACAGGGGGCGCGGAAAGCTTTCTTT. Residues: CATSDSGQGARKAFF.

This clone has only a few counts. V usage is TRBV10-2 and J usage is TRBJ2-1, with TRBD1 as a possible D gene (6 bases). The CDR3 length is 14 residues. Trimming removed 4 bases from V and 0 bases from J, with 7 bases in between. Germline values: CDR1 WSHSY, CDR2 SAAADI. The CDR3 is CASSVTGSYNEQFF. In DNA form, the CDR3 reads TGCGCCAGCAGTGTGACAGGCTCCTACAATGAGCAGTTCTTC.

Here the CDR3 DNA reads TGCAGTGCTAGTAATTACCAAGCGGGAGGGATAACCGGCCCGGGACTCGGGAAGCAGTTCTTC. Its protein is CSASNYQAGGITGPGLGKQFF. The gene calls are TRBV20-1 and TRBJ2-1; 10 positions match TRBD2. The CDR3 is 21 residues long. The germline V gene has CDR1 DFQATT and CDR2 SNEGSKA (reference sequence). V gave up 3 bases and J gave up 11 bases; unmatched junction bases: 31.

The chain combines TRBV27 with TRBJ2-2; 10 bases agree with TRBD1. The CDR3 has 15 amino acids. Germline assignment: CDR1 MNHEY and CDR2 SMNVEV (reference sequence). V shed 10 bases and J 4 bases; nucleotides not matched to a gene: 9. CDR3 nucleotides: TGTGCCAACCCCGGGGACAGGGGTGTCACCGGGGAGCTGTTTTTT. This translates into CANPGDRGVTGELFF.

This chain uses TRBV9 with TRBJ1-2, with D uncertain. V lost 3 bases and J 7 bases, leaving 7 bases between the germline ends. The germline V gene encodes CDR1 SGDLS and CDR2 YYNGEE. CDR3 length: 11 amino acids. The CDR3 loop is CASSAGVGYTF. The CDR3, as DNA: TGTGCCAGCAGCGCAGGTGTTGGCTACACCTTC.

The rearrangement links TRBV6-6 to TRBJ2-7, with 10 bases fitting TRBD1. V shed 8 bases, J shed 3 bases, and the junction held 7 bases outside the gene matches. CDR3 length equals 14 residues. Looked up from germline, CDR1 is MNHNY and CDR2 is SVGAGI (reference sequence). In DNA, the CDR3 is TGTGCCAGCGCATCCTGGACAGGGGGCTACGAGCAGTACTTC. Translation gives CASASWTGGYEQYF.

CDR3 protein: CASSPGQGGNQPQHF. In DNA, the CDR3 is TGTGCCAGCAGCCCGGGACAGGGGGGCAATCAGCCCCAGCATTTT. The V gene is TRBV7-6, the J gene TRBJ1-5; TRBD1 agrees at 11 bases. Germline-derived CDR1 and CDR2 are SGHVS and FNYEAQ. The trim removed 5 bases at V and 2 bases at J, leaving 2 bases unmatched. The CDR3 totals 15 residues.

The chain joins TRBV28 to TRBJ1-5; weak D call: TRBD1 (5 bases). The CDR3 has 21 amino acids. Germline CDR1 MDHEN, CDR2 SYDVKM. V was clipped by 5 bases and J by 0 bases, with 29 bases between them. The CDR3 DNA reads as TGTGCCAGCAGTGCCCTCGGGAGGTGGGGGGAGGAGGGTACTAGCAATCAGCCCCAGCATTTT. Its protein is CASSALGRWGEEGTSNQPQHF.

This clone showed up just a few times. The chain carries TRBV6-5 and TRBJ1-1; 7 bases are shared with TRBD1. V lost 8 bases and J lost 4; bases outside the gene matches: 13. This CDR3 has 15 residues. Germline assignment: CDR1 MNHEY and CDR2 SVGAGI. The DNA of the CDR3 is TGTGCCAGCTATTCTTTGCAGTCAGGGGGCACTGAAGCTTTCTTT. Residues: CASYSLQSGGTEAFF.

J is TRBJ2-1 and V is TRBV19; D may be TRBD2 (6 bases). Germline CDR1 is LNHDA and CDR2 is SQIVND (reference sequence). V dropped 6 bases and J dropped 2 bases, with 17 bases sitting between them. This CDR3 has 16 amino acids. The CDR3 region is CASSSPGGRTYNEQFF. The CDR3 bases are TGTGCCAGTAGCTCCCCTGGGGGGAGGACCTACAATGAGCAGTTCTTC. Full variable domain (outside the CDR3, taken from reference TRBV19 and TRBJ2-1): DGGITQSPKYLFRKEGQNVTLSCEQNLNHDAMYWYRQDPGQGLRLIYYSQIVNDFQKGDIAEGYSVSREKKESFPLTVTSAQKNPTAFYLCASSSPGGRTYNEQFFGPGTRLTVL.

V gene TRBV28 combines with J gene TRBJ2-6; maybe TRBD2 (7 bases). Germline values: CDR1 MDHEN, CDR2 SYDVKM. This CDR3 has 17 amino acids. Trimming left V 4 bases short and J 2 bases short, with 15 bases between. CDR3 sequence: CASSSPGGQAGANVLTF. In nucleotides, the CDR3 is TGTGCCAGCAGTTCTCCCGGGGGGCAGGCTGGGGCCAACGTCCTGACTTTC.

The chain employs TRBV9 and TRBJ2-7, with D possibly TRBD1 on 6 matching bases. Germline lookup yields CDR1 SGDLS and CDR2 YYNGEE. The V end was cut by 3 bases, the J end by 0 bases, with 13 bases between. CDR3 length: 15 amino acids. CDR3: CASSASGTNSYEQYF. The CDR3 nucleotides are TGTGCCAGCAGCGCCTCCGGGACAAACTCCTACGAGCAGTACTTC.

The V and J genes are TRBV3-1 (or the pseudogene TRBV3-2) and TRBJ1-3; TRBD1 might be the D (6 bases). There are 14 residues in the CDR3. V was pared by 2 bases and J by 3 bases, with 8 bases between. Looked up from germline, CDR1 is LGHDT and CDR2 is YNNKEL (reference sequence). As DNA, the CDR3 is TGTGCCAGCAGCCAACCAGGGGTTGGAAACACCATATATTTT. Translated, it gives CASSQPGVGNTIYF.

This clone was seen only once. This sequence joins TRBV9 and TRBJ2-3, with 11 bases aligning to TRBD2. This CDR3 comprises 18 residues. V shed 0 bases and J 0 bases; nucleotides not matched to a gene: 6. Germline loops: CDR1 SGDLS, CDR2 YYNGEE. The CDR3 here is CASSVGLTSGTSTDTQYF. CDR3 bases: TGTGCCAGCAGCGTAGGGTTGACTAGCGGGACTAGCACAGATACGCAGTATTTT.

The chain joins TRBV5-1 to TRBJ1-4; 8 bases fit TRBD1. The CDR3 is made up of 14 amino acids. Losses at the gene ends were 0 bases for V and 6 bases for J; bases not matched to a gene: 1. Germline V gene lookup returns CDR1 SGHRS and CDR2 YFSETQ. This CDR3 reads CASSLAGGDEKLFF. CDR3 bases: TGCGCCAGCAGCTTGGCAGGGGGCGATGAAAAACTGTTTTTT.

The rearrangement uses TRBV19 and TRBJ2-2, with 9 bases identical to TRBD2. V trimming: 3 bases; J trimming: 6 bases; junction bases outside the gene matches: 8. Per the germline V gene, CDR1 is LNHDA and CDR2 is SQIVND (reference sequence). CDR3 length: 16 amino acids. The CDR3 here is CASSIQAGGRAGELFF. As DNA, the CDR3 is TGTGCCAGTAGTATCCAAGCGGGAGGACGGGCCGGGGAGCTGTTTTTT.

This chain links TRBV12-3 or TRBV12-4 with TRBJ2-3, with unresolved D. V lost 5 bases and J 0 bases, leaving 6 bases between the germline ends. This CDR3 spans 13 amino acids. The CDR3 nucleotides are TGTGCCAGCAGTGCCACTAGCACAGATACGCAGTATTTT. It is translated as CASSATSTDTQYF.

The genes are TRBV27 and TRBJ1-2; TRBD1 might be the D (6 bases). The length of the CDR3 is 15 residues. V gave up 6 bases and J gave up 2 bases, with 16 bases separating them. Germline V gene sequence: CDR1 MNHEY, CDR2 SMNVEV (reference sequence). The CDR3 protein is CASSRLVTGNYGYTF. In DNA, the CDR3 is TGTGCCAGCAGCCGCCTCGTGACAGGCAACTATGGCTACACCTTC.

This chain connects TRBV6-8 to TRBJ1-3; perhaps TRBD1 as D (6 bases). CDR3 length: 15 amino acids. The V gene lost 6 bases and the J gene lost 2 bases, with 14 bases spanning the gap. Per the germline V gene, CDR1 is MNHGY and CDR2 is SAAAGT. CDR3 DNA sequence: TGTGCCAGCAGACGCGAGGGGGGGGCTGGAAACACCATATATTTT. The encoded protein is CASRREGGAGNTIYF.